What follows are 26 T cell receptor beta chains derived from one specimen sequenced in a study of T-cell memory formation after mild COVID-19. TCRdb reanalysed the 5' RACE reads using MiXCR and keeps one entry per CDR3 protein. The data contain over 120,000 distinct CDR3 sequences, around 25% of them singletons. Sequenced material: PBMCs or a T cell subset sorted from them (not recorded which). These TCRs come from an adult woman who had mild COVID-19 (a few samples of this study predate the infection). Cell type and time point are not known.

This clonotype was counted only a few times. J is TRBJ2-5 and V is TRBV20-1; 8 positions agree with TRBD2. With 3 bases clipped from V and 5 bases from J, the junction kept 17 bases outside the gene matches. This CDR3 has 17 amino acids. CDR1 is DFQATT, CDR2 SNEGSKA, per germline (reference sequence). This chain's CDR3 is CSASPLRGGFWTETQYF. For the CDR3, the DNA is TGCAGTGCTAGTCCTCTGCGCGGGGGGTTCTGGACGGAGACCCAGTACTTC.

This clonotype came up once. J is TRBJ2-1 and V is TRBV4-2; 8 bases are a match to TRBD1. Trimming removed 5 bases from V and 1 base from J; junction bases left unmatched: 4. Germline V CDR1 and CDR2: LGHNA, YNFKEQ. The CDR3 extends over 15 amino acids. CDR3 loop: CASSSGQGSYNEQFF. The CDR3 DNA follows: TGTGCCAGCAGCTCCGGACAGGGTTCCTACAATGAGCAGTTCTTC.

As regards this clonotype: Its ends do not fully match the called genes, so a read error is possible. The chain uses TRBV7-9 and TRBJ1-1, with D possibly being TRBD1 (6 bases). The germline V gene encodes CDR1 SEHNR and CDR2 FQNEAQ (reference sequence). The CDR3 loop spans 22 amino acids. CDR3 sequence reads: CDSSAPGGAERWRVDGNTEAFF. CDR3 nucleotides: TGTGACAGCAGCGCCCCGGGGGGGGCAGAGAGGTGGAGGGTCGACGGGAACACTGAAGCTTTCTTT.

The table lists this clonotype with a few counts. The genes are TRBV6-5 and TRBJ2-1, with 9 bases aligning to TRBD2. Germline V gene data show CDR1 as MNHEY and CDR2 as SVGAGI. The trim removed 1 base at V and 7 bases at J, leaving 5 bases unmatched. The CDR3 sequence is 15 residues long. The CDR3 nucleotides are TGTGCCAGCAGTTACTACGCGGGAGGGTATAATGAGCAGTTCTTC. As protein: CASSYYAGGYNEQFF.

This chain links TRBV5-1 with TRBJ2-1; D unclear. V lost 0 bases and J 4 bases, leaving 11 bases between the germline ends. This CDR3 spans 15 amino acids. Germline assignment: CDR1 SGHRS and CDR2 YFSETQ. This CDR3 reads CASSLGTTIYNEQFF. The CDR3 bases are TGCGCCAGCAGCTTGGGGACCACCATATACAATGAGCAGTTCTTC.

This sequence joins TRBV7-9 and TRBJ2-5, with 10 bases lining up with TRBD2. The CDR3 has 17 residues. Germline CDR1 reads SEHNR; CDR2 reads FQNEAQ (reference sequence). Trimming cost V 5 bases and J 5 bases; bases outside gene matches: 14. CDR3 in amino acids: CASSPAMVLAGPETQYF. The CDR3 bases are TGTGCCAGCAGCCCTGCAATGGTACTAGCGGGACCTGAGACCCAGTACTTC.

The chain links TRBV12-3 or TRBV12-4 to TRBJ2-3; the D gene is possibly TRBD1 (5 bases). This CDR3 spans 14 amino acids. V was shortened by 3 bases and J by 4 bases, with 11 bases between the two germline ends. The chain's CDR3 is CASSFRVSADTQYF. The CDR3 nucleotides are TGTGCCAGCAGTTTCAGGGTATCGGCAGATACGCAGTATTTT.

V gene TRBV6-5 combines with J gene TRBJ2-7, with 7 bases identical to TRBD2. V shed 5 bases and J 6 bases; nucleotides not matched to a gene: 7. CDR1 is MNHEY and CDR2 is SVGAGI in the germline V gene. This CDR3 region has 13 residues. The CDR3, as DNA: TGTGCCAGCAGTCCAGGACTAGTCCGCGAGCAGTACTTC. It specifies CASSPGLVREQYF.

This clonotype was observed a few times. This chain joins TRBV20-1 and TRBJ2-2; no firm D call. Germline CDR1 is DFQATT and CDR2 is SNEGSKA (reference sequence). V lost 5 bases to trimming and J lost 2 bases, with 15 bases between them. CDR3 length: 15 residues. Here the CDR3 reads CSAPRAEINTGELFF. CDR3 nucleotides: TGCAGTGCTCCAAGGGCTGAAATAAACACCGGGGAGCTGTTTTTT.

This clonotype appeared many times. CDR3 in amino acids: CASSLADYEQYF. CDR3 nucleotide sequence: TGTGCCAGCAGCTTAGCAGACTACGAGCAGTACTTC. The V gene is TRBV7-9, the J gene TRBJ2-7; D gene unclear. There are 12 residues in the CDR3. V dropped 0 bases and J dropped 3 bases, with 3 bases sitting between them. Germline-derived CDR1 and CDR2 are SEHNR and FQNEAQ (reference sequence).

This chain links TRBV7-2 with TRBJ2-7; 8 bases map to TRBD2. Germline CDR1 reads SGHTA; CDR2 reads FQGNSA. This CDR3 comprises 15 residues. V dropped 3 bases and J dropped 4; count of bases not matched to a gene: 8. CDR3 bases: TGTGCCAGCAGCTTTGAGGCGGGAGGCCCGTACGAGCAGTACTTC. Its protein is CASSFEAGGPYEQYF.

The chain is built from TRBV11-2 and TRBJ2-1; 7 positions match TRBD2. The J segment lost 5 bases and the V segment lost 5 bases, leaving 9 bases of the junction unmatched. Per germline, CDR1 SGHAT and CDR2 FQNNGV. This CDR3 is built from 15 residues. CDR3 protein: CASSPRWRENNEQFF. In DNA form, the CDR3 reads TGTGCCAGCAGCCCCAGGTGGCGGGAGAACAATGAGCAGTTCTTC.

The chain links TRBV20-1 to TRBJ2-7, with TRBD1 as a possible D gene (6 bases). The length of the CDR3 is 12 residues. Per germline, CDR1 DFQATT and CDR2 SNEGSKA (reference sequence). With 7 bases removed from V and 4 bases from J, the gap between germline ends came to 14 bases. The CDR3 is CSVTQGRYEQYF. In DNA, the CDR3 is TGCAGTGTCACACAGGGCCGTTACGAGCAGTACTTC.

This clonotype appeared a few times. The chain employs TRBV15 and TRBJ1-1, with D uncertain. The CDR3 length is 15 residues. V shed 9 bases and J shed 1 base, with 18 bases lying between them. CDR1 is LNHNV, CDR2 YYDKDF, per germline (reference sequence). CDR3 nucleotides: TGTGCCACAAACCCCGACGGGGTTGGGAACACTGAAGCTTTCTTT. Translated, it gives CATNPDGVGNTEAFF.

The chain uses TRBV7-9 and TRBJ2-7; 7 bases line up with TRBD1. V lost 5 bases to trimming and J lost 5 bases; unmatched junction nucleotides: 12. Per the germline V gene, CDR1 is SEHNR and CDR2 is FQNEAQ (reference sequence). The CDR3 loop spans 15 amino acids. The CDR3 reads CASSPTDRVWNEQYF. The CDR3 region has the DNA TGTGCCAGCAGCCCAACTGACAGGGTATGGAACGAGCAGTACTTC.

The chain uses TRBV15 and TRBJ2-7, with D perhaps matching TRBD2 (5 bases). Deletions cut 6 bases from V and 0 bases from J, with 9 bases between. The CDR3 runs 13 residues. Germline V lookup: CDR1 LNHNV, CDR2 YYDKDF (reference sequence). CDR3 nucleotide sequence: TGTGCCACCAGGGAAGGGAGCTCCTACGAGCAGTACTTC. Protein product: CATREGSSYEQYF.

The V and J genes are TRBV11-3 and TRBJ2-1, with D possibly matching TRBD2 (6 bases). Trimming stripped 7 bases from V and 3 bases from J, with 13 bases between. The germline V gene encodes CDR1 SGHNT and CDR2 YENEEA. The CDR3 has 14 residues. The CDR3 region is CASTPGRDYNEQFF. Written as DNA, the CDR3 is TGTGCCAGCACCCCGGGGCGGGACTACAATGAGCAGTTCTTC.

The genes are TRBV24-1 and TRBJ2-3; 7 bases are a match to TRBD2. The germline V gene encodes CDR1 KGHDR and CDR2 SFDVKD. Germline trimming cut 2 bases from V and 1 base from J; bases unmatched to any gene: 5. CDR3 size: 16 residues. In nucleotides, the CDR3 is TGTGCCACCAGTGATTCCCGGGACTATCGCACAGATACGCAGTATTTT. Amino acid sequence: CATSDSRDYRTDTQYF.

The chain combines TRBV7-6 with TRBJ2-7, with a possible D match to TRBD2 (5 bases). Trimming removed 1 base at V and 5 bases at J, with 9 bases between. Germline V gene lookup returns CDR1 SGHVS and CDR2 FNYEAQ. The CDR3 contains 13 residues. The CDR3 here is CASSLDGVHEQYF. CDR3 bases: TGTGCCAGCAGCTTAGACGGGGTCCACGAGCAGTACTTC.

This chain joins TRBV19 and TRBJ2-2; D gene ambiguous. CDR1 LNHDA and CDR2 SQIVND come from the germline V gene (reference sequence). V was clipped by 5 bases and J by 0 bases, with 7 bases between them. CDR3 length: 14 amino acids. The CDR3, as DNA: TGTGCCAGTAGTTGGATTACGAACACCGGGGAGCTGTTTTTT. Protein: CASSWITNTGELFF.

This clonotype has just a few counts. The chain uses TRBV15 and TRBJ1-4; no definite D call. CDR1 is LNHNV and CDR2 is YYDKDF in the germline V gene (reference sequence). The CDR3 extends over 15 amino acids. Trimming removed 3 bases from V and 0 bases from J, with 8 bases in between. The DNA of the CDR3 is TGTGCCACCAGCAGTAGACTTGCAACTAATGAAAAACTGTTTTTT. Translated, it gives CATSSRLATNEKLFF.

The chain recombines TRBV29-1 with TRBJ2-5; D remains unclear. In germline, CDR1 is SQVTM, CDR2 ANQGSEA. V was trimmed by 1 base and J by 1 base, leaving 13 bases between them. This CDR3 spans 15 amino acids. CDR3 bases: TGCAGCGTTGAAGCGGACCCTGGGATCCAAGAGACCCAGTACTTC. It codes for CSVEADPGIQETQYF.

The chain links TRBV29-1 to TRBJ1-1; D ambiguous. CDR3 length: 15 amino acids. V lost 2 bases to trimming and J lost 6 bases, with 19 bases between them. Germline V gene data show CDR1 as SQVTM and CDR2 as ANQGSEA. This chain's CDR3 is CSVESFGRSRPEAFF. The DNA for the CDR3 is TGCAGCGTTGAATCCTTCGGCCGGTCGAGACCTGAAGCTTTCTTT.

This clonotype was seen ten or more times. This CDR3 reads CASSPGLNTEAFF. Written as DNA, the CDR3 is TGCGCCAGCAGCCCAGGACTTAACACTGAAGCTTTCTTT. The V gene is TRBV5-1, the J gene TRBJ1-1; D is uncertain. The CDR3 contains 13 residues. Trimming took 4 bases from V and 2 from J, leaving 9 bases between them. The germline V gene has CDR1 SGHRS and CDR2 YFSETQ.

This clonotype was seen more than once but under ten times. The rearrangement uses TRBV5-1 and TRBJ2-1; maybe TRBD1 (6 bases). Trimming left V 0 bases short and J 4 bases short, with 8 bases between. CDR1 is SGHRS, CDR2 YFSETQ, per germline. There are 14 residues in the CDR3. The CDR3 nucleotides read TGCGCCAGCAGCTTGGGGGGGCGGTACAATGAGCAGTTCTTC. It yields the protein CASSLGGRYNEQFF.

V is TRBV19 and J is TRBJ2-1; no clear D gene. Trimming left V 3 bases short and J 8 bases short, with 8 bases between. The CDR3 sequence is 12 residues long. Germline CDR1 and CDR2: LNHDA and SQIVND (reference sequence). The CDR3 region is CASSIGRYEQFF. Here the CDR3 DNA reads TGTGCCAGTAGTATCGGAAGGTATGAGCAGTTCTTC.